The 8 T cell receptor beta chains below come from one sample, sequenced in a study of cytomegalovirus exposure and HLA in healthy donors. Both 60 Vbeta primers and 13 Jbeta primers went into the PCR. The assay was immunoSEQ multiplex PCR, and TCRdb's table has in-frame clones only and misses some. The table records approximately 90,000 clones, 77% of them present only once. What was sequenced was PBMCs. These receptors were obtained from a man younger than 40 in good health and CMV-seronegative.

The chain combines TRBV5-1 with TRBJ1-1, with D uncertain. The CDR3 sequence is 15 residues long. V shed 4 bases and J shed 0 bases, with 13 bases lying between them. Germline values: CDR1 SGHRS, CDR2 YFSETQ. The CDR3 bases are TGCGCCAGCAGCATCACCCCGGAGGTGAACACTGAAGCTTTCTTT. Its translation: CASSITPEVNTEAFF.

The rearrangement joins TRBV7-6 to TRBJ2-1; 11 bases match TRBD2. V was clipped by 2 bases and J by 7 bases; unmatched bases: 7. The CDR3 has 16 residues. Germline V CDR1 and CDR2: SGHVS, FNYEAQ. CDR3 DNA sequence: TGTGCCAGCAGCTTAATAGCGGGAGGGTCCACTAATGAGCAGTTCTTC. Translation gives CASSLIAGGSTNEQFF.

This clone appeared a single time. The V call is TRBV28, the J call TRBJ1-3, with D perhaps matching TRBD1 (6 bases). Trimming stripped 7 bases from V and 8 bases from J, with 12 bases between. Germline V CDR1 and CDR2: MDHEN, SYDVKM. The CDR3 length is 12 residues. The CDR3 nucleotides are TGTGCCAGCAAACAGGGTCAGGACACCATATATTTT. Translating gives CASKQGQDTIYF.

This clone showed up just once. V and J are TRBV6-5 and TRBJ2-7; the match to TRBD1 covers 9 bases. V shed 3 bases, J shed 5 bases, and the junction held 8 bases outside the gene matches. Germline-derived CDR1 and CDR2 are MNHEY and SVGAGI. This CDR3 has 15 residues. The CDR3 loop reads CASSYTGQGPHEQYF. The CDR3 bases are TGTGCCAGCAGTTATACGGGACAGGGTCCCCACGAGCAGTACTTC.

V and J are TRBV18 and TRBJ2-3; TRBD1 aligns across 7 bases. Germline values: CDR1 KGHSH, CDR2 LQKENI. V shed 4 bases and J 3 bases; nucleotides not matched to a gene: 1. CDR3 size: 13 residues. The CDR3: CASSRDRTDTQYF. CDR3 DNA sequence: TGTGCCAGCTCACGGGACAGAACAGATACGCAGTATTTT.

V usage is TRBV9 and J usage is TRBJ2-2, with TRBD1 matching 8 bases. V lost 0 bases and J lost 5; bases outside the gene matches: 3. The CDR3 is 15 residues long. Germline values: CDR1 SGDLS, CDR2 YYNGEE. CDR3 loop: CASSVVQGGTGELFF. Written as DNA, the CDR3 is TGTGCCAGCAGCGTAGTACAGGGGGGTACCGGGGAGCTGTTTTTT.

This clone was counted a few times. V gene TRBV7-2 combines with J gene TRBJ1-3; D is unclear. This CDR3 spans 15 amino acids. V was trimmed by 1 base and J by 4 bases, leaving 11 bases between them. Germline values: CDR1 SGHTA, CDR2 FQGNSA. CDR3 amino acids: CASSLEPSRGNTIYF. CDR3 bases: TGTGCCAGCAGCTTAGAGCCGAGCCGGGGAAACACCATATATTTT.

The chain is built from TRBV9 and TRBJ2-7; 9 bases line up with TRBD1. CDR1 is SGDLS, CDR2 YYNGEE, per germline. The trim removed 2 bases at V and 3 bases at J, leaving 6 bases unmatched. The CDR3 is made up of 15 amino acids. CDR3 sequence reads: CASSVGTGPIYEQYF. The CDR3 bases are TGTGCCAGCAGCGTCGGGACAGGGCCCATCTACGAGCAGTACTTC. The full variable domain, rest sourced from reference TRBV9 and TRBJ2-7, is DSGVTQTPKHLITATGQRVTLRCSPRSGDLSVYWYQQSLDQGLQFLIQYYNGEERAKGNILERFSAQQFPDLHSELNLSSLELGDSALYFCASSVGTGPIYEQYFGPGTRLTVT.